This is a list of T cell receptor beta chains from one sample in a study of blood T cell repertoires in COVID-19. TCRdb's copy holds only in-frame clones and misses some; the assay was immunoSEQ multiplex PCR. The data hold about 81,000 clones, with roughly 75% observed a single time. Input material: peripheral blood. The receptors here all came from a woman aged 50 to 60 with acute or convalescent COVID-19. The CDR3 runs from the conserved cysteine through the conserved F or W.

TRBJ2-6 | TRBV2 | CASSAQAKGANVLTF
TRBJ2-7 | TRBV7-6 | CASRNPGSADYEQYF
TRBJ2-1 | TRBV7-3 | CASSPAGTGTYNEQFF
TRBJ1-4 | TRBV12-3/TRBV12-4 | CASTRGPREKLFF
TRBJ2-4 | TRBV6-2/TRBV6-3 | CASSYVRGNIQYF
TRBJ1-1 | TRBV5-1 | CASSGRLGTVNTEAFF
TRBJ2-6 | TRBV25-1 | CASSHTELSSGANVLTF
TRBJ1-4 | TRBV9 | CASSDGTGNEKLFF
TRBJ2-3 | TRBV5-1 | CASSLGGGISTDTQYF
TRBJ1-1 | TRBV12-3/TRBV12-4 | CASSLSLNTEAFF